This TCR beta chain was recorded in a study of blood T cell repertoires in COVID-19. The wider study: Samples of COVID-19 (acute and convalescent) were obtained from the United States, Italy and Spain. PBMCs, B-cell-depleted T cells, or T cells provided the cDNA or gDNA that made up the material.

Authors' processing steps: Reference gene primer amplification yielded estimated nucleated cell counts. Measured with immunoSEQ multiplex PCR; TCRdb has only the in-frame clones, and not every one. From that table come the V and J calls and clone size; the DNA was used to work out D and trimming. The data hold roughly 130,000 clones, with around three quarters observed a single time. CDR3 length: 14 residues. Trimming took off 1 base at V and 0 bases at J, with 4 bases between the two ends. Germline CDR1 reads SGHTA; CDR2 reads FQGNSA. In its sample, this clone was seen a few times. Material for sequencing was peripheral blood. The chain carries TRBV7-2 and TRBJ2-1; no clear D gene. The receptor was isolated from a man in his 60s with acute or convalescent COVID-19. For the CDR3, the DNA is TGTGCCAGCAGCTTAGACAGCTCCTACAATGAGCAGTTCTTC. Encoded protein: CASSLDSSYNEQFF.